This T cell receptor beta chain was sequenced during a study of CD4 T cells in relation to SARS-CoV-2 and coronaviruses. Study summary: ViraFEST: approximately 10-day antigen culture of PBMCs, then TCR beta CDR3 sequencing.

Unexposed donor CD4+ T cells date from 2011-2018, before the COVID-19 pandemic. The cells were cultured for around ten days before CD4+ T cells were isolated. Notes on this clone: Its matching antigen is unknown.

V trimming: 10 bases; J trimming: 3 bases; junction bases outside the gene matches: 18. CDR3 length equals 18 residues. Germline assignment: CDR1 LNHDA and CDR2 SQIVND (reference sequence). Here immunoSEQ multiplex PCR was the method, and the copy in TCRdb shows in-frame clones only, minus some. The table records tens of thousands of clones, over 60% of them present only once. The specimen was CD4+ T cells from PBMCs, cultured in vitro. The chain links TRBV19 to TRBJ2-4; 10 bases match TRBD1. The receptor's source is a human donor in good health. The CDR3 bases are TGTGCCACCGTAACACGGGACAGGGGTCTCGAGGACAAAAACATTCAGTACTTC. Protein product: CATVTRDRGLEDKNIQYF.